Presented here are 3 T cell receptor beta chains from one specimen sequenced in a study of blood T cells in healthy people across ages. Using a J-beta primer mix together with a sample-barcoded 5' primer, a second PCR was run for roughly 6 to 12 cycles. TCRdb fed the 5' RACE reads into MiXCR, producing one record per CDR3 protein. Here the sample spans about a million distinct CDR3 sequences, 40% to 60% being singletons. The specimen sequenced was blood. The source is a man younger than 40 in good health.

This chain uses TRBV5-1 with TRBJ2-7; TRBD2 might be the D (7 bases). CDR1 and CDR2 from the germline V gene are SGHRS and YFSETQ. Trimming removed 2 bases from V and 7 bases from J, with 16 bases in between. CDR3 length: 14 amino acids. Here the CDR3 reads CASSFRGAIEEQYF. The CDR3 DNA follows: TGCGCCAGCAGCTTCCGGGGGGCTATTGAAGAGCAGTACTTC.

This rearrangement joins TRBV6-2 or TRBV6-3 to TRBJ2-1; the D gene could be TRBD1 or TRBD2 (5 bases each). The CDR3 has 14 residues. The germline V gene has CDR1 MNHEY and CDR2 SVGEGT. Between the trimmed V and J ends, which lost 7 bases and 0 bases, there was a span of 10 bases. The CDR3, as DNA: TGTGCCAGCACAAAGGGGAGCTCCTACAATGAGCAGTTCTTC. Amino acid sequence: CASTKGSSYNEQFF.

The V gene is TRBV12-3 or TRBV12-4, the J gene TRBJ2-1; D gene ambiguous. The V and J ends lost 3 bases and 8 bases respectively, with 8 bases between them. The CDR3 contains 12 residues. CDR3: CASSFLADEQFF. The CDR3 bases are TGTGCCAGCAGTTTCCTCGCCGATGAGCAGTTCTTC.